The clone carrying this T cell receptor beta chain has only a few counts. Trimming cost V 5 bases and J 7 bases, with 15 bases left between them. The CDR3 sequence is 15 residues long. CDR1 is MNHNS, CDR2 SASEGT, per germline. Breast cancer patients provided tissue from their axillary draining lymph nodes. This entry is derived from a study of breast tumors, draining lymph nodes, adjacent tissues. Using its own MiXCR run on the multiplex PCR reads, TCRdb lists one record per CDR3 protein. The data contain 290,000 or so distinct CDR3 sequences, around 30% of them singletons. This chain joins TRBV6-1 and TRBJ1-6, with D possibly being TRBD1 (5 bases). Material: axillary lymph node tissue. This sequence was found in a female donor with breast cancer. Some clones in this sample may be carry-over from other donors' samples. CDR3 amino acids: CASSPFVGGNSPLHF. Written as DNA, the CDR3 is TGTGCCAGCAGTCCCTTCGTTGGGGGAAATTCACCCCTCCACTTT.